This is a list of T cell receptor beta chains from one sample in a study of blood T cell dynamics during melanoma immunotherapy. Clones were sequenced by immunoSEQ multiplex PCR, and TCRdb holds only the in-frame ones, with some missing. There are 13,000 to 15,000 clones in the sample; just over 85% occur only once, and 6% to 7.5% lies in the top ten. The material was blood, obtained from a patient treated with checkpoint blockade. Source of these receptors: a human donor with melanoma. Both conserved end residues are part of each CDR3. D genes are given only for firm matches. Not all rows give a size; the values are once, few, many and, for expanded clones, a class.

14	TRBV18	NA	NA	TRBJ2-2	TGTGCCAGCTCACCAGACATCAACACCGGGGAGCTGTTTTTT	CASSPDINTGELFF
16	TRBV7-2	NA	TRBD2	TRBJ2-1	TGTGCCAGCAGCCCGAATACGGGACTAGCGGGGGATGAGCAGTTCTTC	CASSPNTGLAGDEQFF
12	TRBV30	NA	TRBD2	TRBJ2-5	TGTGCCTGGAAGGGACTAGCTGAGACCCAGTACTTC	CAWKGLAETQYF
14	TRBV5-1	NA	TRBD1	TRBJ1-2	TGCGCCAGCAGCTTGGCCGAGGGGGCAGGAGGCTACACCTTC	CASSLAEGAGGYTF
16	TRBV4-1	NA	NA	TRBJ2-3	TGCGCCAGCAGCCAAGATCGGCTAGCGTTGACAGATACGCAGTATTTT	CASSQDRLALTDTQYF
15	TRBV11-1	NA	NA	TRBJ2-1	TGTGCCAGCAGCTTAGAACAGGGAACCTACAATGAGCAGTTCTTC	CASSLEQGTYNEQFF
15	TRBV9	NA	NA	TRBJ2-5	TGTGCCAGCAGCCCCGAATCGAGGGTCCGGGAGACCCAGTACTTC	CASSPESRVRETQYF
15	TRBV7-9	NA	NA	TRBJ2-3	TGTGCCAGCTCCGCCTACGGGACTAGCACAGATACGCAGTATTTT	CASSAYGTSTDTQYF
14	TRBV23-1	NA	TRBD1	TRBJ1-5	TGCGCCATCAAGGGACAGGGGGACGGTCAGCCCCAGCATTTT	CAIKGQGDGQPQHF
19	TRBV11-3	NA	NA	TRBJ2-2	TGTGCCAGCAGCTTAGGGGCCGGCAGGGGGAGGCAGAACACCGGGGAGCTGTTTTTT	CASSLGAGRGRQNTGELFF
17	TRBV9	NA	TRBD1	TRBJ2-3	TGTGCCAGCAGCGTAGAGGGACAGGGCCTAAGCACAGATACGCAGTATTTT	CASSVEGQGLSTDTQYF
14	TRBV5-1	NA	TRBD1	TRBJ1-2	TGCGCCAGCAGCTCGGGACAGCCTAACTATGGCTACACCTTC	CASSSGQPNYGYTF
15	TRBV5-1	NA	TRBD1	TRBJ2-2	TGCGCCAGCAGCTTAAGGGGGCCAGACACCGGGGAGCTGTTTTTT	CASSLRGPDTGELFF
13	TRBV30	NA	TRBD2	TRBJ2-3	TGTGCCTGCAACAGCGGGGTTCTGGATACGCAGTATTTT	CACNSGVLDTQYF
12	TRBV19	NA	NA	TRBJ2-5	TGTGCCAGTAGTATAGATCTAGAGACCCAGTACTTC	CASSIDLETQYF
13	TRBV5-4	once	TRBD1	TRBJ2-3	TGTGCCAGCAGCCCCGCAGGGGGAAATACGCAGTATTTT	CASSPAGGNTQYF
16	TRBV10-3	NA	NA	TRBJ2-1	TGTGCCATCAGTGAGGCCAGAGGGCACTCCTACAATGGGCAGTTCTTC	CAISEARGHSYNGQFF
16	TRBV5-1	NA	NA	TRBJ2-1	TGCGCCAGCAGCCTCCCATTGTCGGACCGCTACAATGAGCAGTTCTTC	CASSLPLSDRYNEQFF
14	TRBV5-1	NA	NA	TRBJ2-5	TGCGCCAGCAGCTTGGGGGTGGTAGCCAGAGCTCGCCACTTC	CASSLGVVARARHF
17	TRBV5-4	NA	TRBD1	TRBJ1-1	TGTGCCAGCAGCCTTACAACAGGGGGCTACGGGGACACTGAAGCTTTCTTT	CASSLTTGGYGDTEAFF
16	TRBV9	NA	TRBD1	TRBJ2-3	TGTGCCAGCAGCGTCGGGACAGCCTTCGGCACAGATACGCAGTATTTT	CASSVGTAFGTDTQYF
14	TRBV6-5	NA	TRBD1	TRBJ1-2	TGTGCCATCAGGGCTGACAGGGGGCAGTATGGCTACACCTTC	CAIRADRGQYGYTF
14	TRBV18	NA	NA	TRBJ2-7	TGTGCCAGCTCCCGCGACAGGAGCTCCTACGAGCAGTACTTC	CASSRDRSSYEQYF
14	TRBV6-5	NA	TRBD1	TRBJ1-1	TGTGCCAGCAGTTCGGACAGGGGGAACACTGAAGCTTTCTTT	CASSSDRGNTEAFF
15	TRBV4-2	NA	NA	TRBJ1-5	TGTGCCAGCAGCCAAGATATCACTCCTTCTCAGCCCCAGCATTTT	CASSQDITPSQPQHF
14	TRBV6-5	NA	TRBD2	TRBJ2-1	TGTGCCAGCAGTCAAGCGGGGTTCTACAATGAGCAGTTCTTC	CASSQAGFYNEQFF
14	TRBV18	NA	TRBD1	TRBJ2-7	TGTGCCAGCTCACCGGGACAGGGATACGCCGAGCAGTACTTC	CASSPGQGYAEQYF
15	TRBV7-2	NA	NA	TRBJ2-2	TGTGCCACCTCGGCCCGGGCAATCAACACCGGGGAGCTGTTTTTT	CATSARAINTGELFF
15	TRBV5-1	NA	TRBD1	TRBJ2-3	TGCGCCAGCAGCATACGGACAGGTAGCACAGATACGCAGTATTTT	CASSIRTGSTDTQYF
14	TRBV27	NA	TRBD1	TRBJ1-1	TGTGCCAGCAGAAGCGACAGGGCTACGACTGAAGCTTTCTTT	CASRSDRATTEAFF
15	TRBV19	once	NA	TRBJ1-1	TGTGCCAGTAGTATAAGGGGGAATCTGAACACTGAAGCTTTCTTT	CASSIRGNLNTEAFF
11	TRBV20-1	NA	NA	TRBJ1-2	TGCAGTGCTAGCGGTGGGTATGGCTACACCTTC	CSASGGYGYTF
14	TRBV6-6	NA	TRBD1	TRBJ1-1	TGTGCCAGCAGTGCCTACAGGGGGCGAACTGAAGCTTTCTTT	CASSAYRGRTEAFF
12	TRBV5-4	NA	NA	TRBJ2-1	TGTGCCAGCAGCTTAAGCGCAGGGGAGCAGTTCTTC	CASSLSAGEQFF
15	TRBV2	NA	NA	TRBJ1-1	TGTGCCAGCAGGATGTTGTTCGCAGGGGACACTGAAGCTTTCTTT	CASRMLFAGDTEAFF
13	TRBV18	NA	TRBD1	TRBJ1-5	TGTGCCAGCCGGACAGGGTTTAATCAGCCCCAGCATTTT	CASRTGFNQPQHF
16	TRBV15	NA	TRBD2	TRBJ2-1	TGTGCCACCAGCAGAGATAGGGTCGGGGGGGCCAATGAGCAGTTCTTC	CATSRDRVGGANEQFF
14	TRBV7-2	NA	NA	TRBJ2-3	TGTGCCAGCAGCCCAATCGGAACCACAGATACGCAGTATTTT	CASSPIGTTDTQYF